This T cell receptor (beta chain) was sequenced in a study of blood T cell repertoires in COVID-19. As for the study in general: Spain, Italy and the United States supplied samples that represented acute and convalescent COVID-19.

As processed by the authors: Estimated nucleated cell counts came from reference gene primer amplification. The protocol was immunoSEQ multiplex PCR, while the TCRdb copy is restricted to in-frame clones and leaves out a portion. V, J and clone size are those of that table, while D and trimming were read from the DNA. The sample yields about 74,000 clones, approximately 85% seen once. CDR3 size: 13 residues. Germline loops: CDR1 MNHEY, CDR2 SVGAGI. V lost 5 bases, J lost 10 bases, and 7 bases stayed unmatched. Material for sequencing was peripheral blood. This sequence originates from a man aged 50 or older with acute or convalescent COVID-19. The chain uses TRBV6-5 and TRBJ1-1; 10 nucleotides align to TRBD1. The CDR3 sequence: CASSPGTGAAAFF. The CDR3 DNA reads TGTGCCAGCAGTCCCGGGACAGGGGCGGCAGCTTTCTTT.